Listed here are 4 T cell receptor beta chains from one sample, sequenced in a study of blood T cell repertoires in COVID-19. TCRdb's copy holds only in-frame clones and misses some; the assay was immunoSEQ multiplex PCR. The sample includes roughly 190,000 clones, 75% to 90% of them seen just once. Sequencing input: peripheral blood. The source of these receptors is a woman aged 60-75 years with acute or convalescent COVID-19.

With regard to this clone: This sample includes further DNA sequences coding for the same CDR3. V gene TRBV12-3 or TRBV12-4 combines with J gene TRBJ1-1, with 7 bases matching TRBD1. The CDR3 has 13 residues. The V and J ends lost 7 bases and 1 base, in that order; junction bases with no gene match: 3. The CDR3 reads CASTRQGNTEAFF. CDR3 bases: TGTGCCAGCACCCGACAGGGGAACACTGAAGCTTTCTTT.

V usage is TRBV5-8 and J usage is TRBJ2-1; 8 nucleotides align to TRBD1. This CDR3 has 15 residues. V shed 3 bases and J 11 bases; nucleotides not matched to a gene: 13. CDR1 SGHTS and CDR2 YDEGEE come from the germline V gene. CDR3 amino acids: CASSYGDRSFSKQFF. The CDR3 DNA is TGTGCCAGCAGCTACGGGGACAGGTCCTTTTCGAAGCAGTTCTTC.

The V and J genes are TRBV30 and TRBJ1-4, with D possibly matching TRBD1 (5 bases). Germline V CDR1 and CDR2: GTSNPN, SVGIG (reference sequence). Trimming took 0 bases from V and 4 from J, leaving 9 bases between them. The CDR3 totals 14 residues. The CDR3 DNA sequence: TGTGCCTGGAGTGTAAAGGGGCTTAATGAAAAACTGTTTTTT. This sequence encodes CAWSVKGLNEKLFF.

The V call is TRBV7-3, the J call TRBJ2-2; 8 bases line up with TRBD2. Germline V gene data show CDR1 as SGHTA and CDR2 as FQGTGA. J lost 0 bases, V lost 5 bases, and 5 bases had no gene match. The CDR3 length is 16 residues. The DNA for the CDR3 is TGTGCCAGCAGCCTGACTAGCGCCCCGAACACCGGGGAGCTGTTTTTT. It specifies CASSLTSAPNTGELFF.